This TCR beta chain was found in a study of blood T cell repertoires in COVID-19. V gave up 4 bases and J gave up 5 bases; unmatched junction bases: 7. The CDR3 contains 14 residues. Germline V CDR1 and CDR2: SNHLY, FYNNEI. Per the study methods: Using reference gene primer amplification, nucleated cell counts were estimated. The data were produced by immunoSEQ multiplex PCR, yet TCRdb's version contains in-frame clones alone and is incomplete. The DNA was the basis for D and trimming; V, J and clone size are from that table. The sample holds 250,000 to 350,000 clones; approximately 90% are singletons and the top ten take approximately 13%.

The sequence derives from a woman aged 55 to 70 with acute or convalescent COVID-19. Sequences were obtained from peripheral blood. The chain combines TRBV2 with TRBJ1-2; 7 bases agree with TRBD1. In DNA form, the CDR3 reads TGTGCCAGCAGTGTTAACAGGGGATCTTATGGCTACACCTTC. Translated: CASSVNRGSYGYTF.